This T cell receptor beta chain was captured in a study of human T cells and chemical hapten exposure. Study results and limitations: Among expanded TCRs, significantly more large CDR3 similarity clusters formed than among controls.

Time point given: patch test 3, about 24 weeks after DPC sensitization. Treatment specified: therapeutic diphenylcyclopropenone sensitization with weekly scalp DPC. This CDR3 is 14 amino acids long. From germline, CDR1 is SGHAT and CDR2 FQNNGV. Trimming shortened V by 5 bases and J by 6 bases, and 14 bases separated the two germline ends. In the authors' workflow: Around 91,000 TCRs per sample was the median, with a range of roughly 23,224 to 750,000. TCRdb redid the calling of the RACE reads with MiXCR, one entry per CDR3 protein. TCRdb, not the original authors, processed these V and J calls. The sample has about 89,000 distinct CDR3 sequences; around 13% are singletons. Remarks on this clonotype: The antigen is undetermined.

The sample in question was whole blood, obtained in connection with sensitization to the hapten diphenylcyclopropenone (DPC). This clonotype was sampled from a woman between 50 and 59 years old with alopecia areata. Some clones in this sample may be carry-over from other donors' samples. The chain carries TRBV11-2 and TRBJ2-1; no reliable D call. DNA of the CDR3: TGTGCCAGCAGCGCAATCCCGGTTGTCAATGAGCAGTTCTTC. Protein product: CASSAIPVVNEQFF. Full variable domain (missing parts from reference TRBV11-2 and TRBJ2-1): EAGVAQSPRYKIIEKRQSVAFWCNPISGHATLYWYQQILGQGPKLLIQFQNNGVVDDSQLPKDRFSAERLKGVDSTLKIQPAKLEDSAVYLCASSAIPVVNEQFFGPGTRLTVL.